This is a list of T cell receptor beta chains from one sample in a study of cytomegalovirus exposure and HLA in healthy donors. Generated by immunoSEQ multiplex PCR, the TCRdb table keeps only in-frame clones and is missing some. The sample includes 60,000 to 65,000 clones, 60% to 80% of them seen just once. The sequenced material came from PBMCs. The receptors originated from a woman aged 40-49 years in good health and CMV-seropositive. CDR3s include the opening cysteine and the closing phenylalanine or tryptophan. D genes are given only for firm matches. Rows may omit the clone size; those that give it use once, few, many or a size class.

j_call v_call d_call clone_size cdr3_nt cdr3_aa
TRBJ2-1 TRBV7-9 NA NA TGTGCCAGCAGCTTACCCCCTGGACTTGCGGTCAATGAGCAGTTCTTC CASSLPPGLAVNEQFF
TRBJ2-3 TRBV5-4 NA NA TGTGCCAGCAGCCCGACCTCACCAGGATCAGATACGCAGTATTTT CASSPTSPGSDTQYF
TRBJ1-5 TRBV7-8 TRBD1 few TGTGCCAGCAGCATACAGGGGGCAAGGAATCAGCCCCAGCATTTT CASSIQGARNQPQHF
TRBJ2-7 TRBV6-6 TRBD1 NA TGTGCCAGCAGTTACTCCGGACAGGGCCAGCAGTACTTC CASSYSGQGQQYF
TRBJ1-1 TRBV7-8 NA NA TGTGCCAGCAGCAACCAGGGATTTTTGAACACTGAAGCTTTCTTT CASSNQGFLNTEAFF
TRBJ1-5 TRBV5-6 TRBD1 once TGTGCCAGCAGCAACAGGGGGTATAGCAATCAGCCCCAGCATTTT CASSNRGYSNQPQHF
TRBJ2-7 TRBV5-1 TRBD1 few TGCGCCAGCAGCTCTTGGACAGGGTATCAGCAGTACTTC CASSSWTGYQQYF
TRBJ1-1 TRBV30 NA NA TGTGCCTGGAGTGTCTTCGGGAACACTGAAGCTTTCTTT CAWSVFGNTEAFF
TRBJ1-2 TRBV5-1 TRBD1 NA TGCGCCAGCAGCCCAGGGGGCACGAACTATGGCTACACCTTC CASSPGGTNYGYTF
TRBJ1-4 TRBV5-1 NA few TGCGCCAGCAGCCCGGAGGCACAGTTAAATGAAAAACTGTTTTTT CASSPEAQLNEKLFF
TRBJ2-1 TRBV7-8 TRBD2 NA TGTGCCAGCAGCTTAGGAGCACTGGGGCGGGGGGGATCCTACAATGAGCAGTTCTTC CASSLGALGRGGSYNEQFF
TRBJ1-5 TRBV7-9 TRBD1 NA TGTGCCAGCAGCTTACAAGGGGGCACGCCCCAGCATTTT CASSLQGGTPQHF
TRBJ1-1 TRBV5-1 NA NA TGCGCCAGCAGCGATCCGAGGAGGGGAGGGACTGAAGCTTTCTTT CASSDPRRGGTEAFF
TRBJ2-3 TRBV11-2 NA NA TGTGCCAGCAGCTTAGTCCCTAGCGCGGGCAGCACAGATACGCAGTATTTT CASSLVPSAGSTDTQYF
TRBJ1-3 TRBV2 TRBD1 NA TGTGCCAGCAGTCCTCGGGACAGGGTTTTGACTGGAAACACCATATATTTT CASSPRDRVLTGNTIYF
TRBJ2-2 TRBV6-5 NA once TGTGCCAGCAGTTACCGTGATCCAGGGATCGGGGAGCTGTTTTTT CASSYRDPGIGELFF
TRBJ1-1 TRBV21-1 NA few TGTGCCAGCAAAGGGGGGGACAACACTGAAGCTTTCTTT CASKGGDNTEAFF
TRBJ2-6 TRBV27 NA NA TGTGCCAGCAACTCAACGGGTACCATCTCTGGGGCCAACGTCCTGACTTTC CASNSTGTISGANVLTF
TRBJ2-7 TRBV5-1 NA NA TGCGCCAGCAGCCCGGAAGTCCCAACCGGGACCTACGAGCAGTACTTC CASSPEVPTGTYEQYF
TRBJ2-1 TRBV6-1 TRBD2 NA TGTGCCAGCAGTGAAGGGGGCGGGGGGGTCAATGAGCAGTTCTTC CASSEGGGGVNEQFF
TRBJ2-7 TRBV18 NA NA TGTGCCAGCTCACCAACGACAGACTACGAGCAGTACTTC CASSPTTDYEQYF
TRBJ1-2 TRBV7-2 NA NA TGTGCCAGCAGCAGATACCGGAACAGCCTCTATGGCTACACCTTC CASSRYRNSLYGYTF
TRBJ2-3 TRBV29-1 TRBD2 NA TGCAGCGTTGGGACTAGCGGGGGTTTGACAGATACGCAGTATTTT CSVGTSGGLTDTQYF
TRBJ1-5 TRBV2 TRBD1 NA TGTGCCAGCAGTGAACTCACAGGGGATCAGCCCCAGCATTTT CASSELTGDQPQHF
TRBJ2-7 TRBV9 NA NA TGTGCCAGCAGCGTAGGTCAGGAATGGCCCTACGAGCAGTACTTC CASSVGQEWPYEQYF
TRBJ1-2 TRBV5-1 TRBD1 NA TGCGCCAGCAGCTTGGTGGTAGGGGGCCTCTATGGCTACACCTTC CASSLVVGGLYGYTF
TRBJ2-2 TRBV15 TRBD2 NA TGTGCCACCAGCAGAGGGGATAGCGGGGGGTCGGCCGGGGAGCTGTTTTTT CATSRGDSGGSAGELFF
TRBJ1-3 TRBV4-3 NA few TGCGCCAGCAGCCAAGATTTTCGCGGGAGAAGCTCTGGAAACACCATATATTTT CASSQDFRGRSSGNTIYF
TRBJ2-1 TRBV7-3 TRBD2 NA TGTGCCAGCAGCTCCCGCCTCGGGGGGAACAATGAGCAGTTCTTC CASSSRLGGNNEQFF
TRBJ2-3 TRBV18 TRBD2 NA TGTGCCAGCTCACCCGGGACTAGCGGGGCCTCAGATACGCAGTATTTT CASSPGTSGASDTQYF
TRBJ1-1 TRBV7-2 TRBD1 NA TGTGCCAGCAGCTTAGCGGGACAGGGAAGAGGAACTGAAGCTTTCTTT CASSLAGQGRGTEAFF
TRBJ2-3 TRBV2 NA few TGTGCCAGCAGTAGAAGCGGGGATACGCAGTATTTT CASSRSGDTQYF
TRBJ1-2 TRBV2 TRBD1 NA TGTGCCAGCAGTGAAGGGACAGGGTCCCCCCGTACTAACTATGGCTACACCTTC CASSEGTGSPRTNYGYTF
TRBJ1-5 TRBV7-2 TRBD1 NA TGTGCCAGCAGCCCGTGGGGACAGGGCGATCAGCCCCAGCATTTT CASSPWGQGDQPQHF
TRBJ2-7 TRBV27 NA NA TGTGCCAGCAGTTTATTTGCAGGCCTCAACGAGCAGTACTTC CASSLFAGLNEQYF
TRBJ2-5 TRBV5-5 NA NA TGTGCCAGCAGCTTGGTGCAGGGCCGGCTCCAAGAGACCCAGTACTTC CASSLVQGRLQETQYF
TRBJ2-3 TRBV5-1 TRBD2 NA TGCGCCAGCAAGGTGGGGGGGATAGATACGCAGTATTTT CASKVGGIDTQYF
TRBJ2-1 TRBV30 NA NA TGTGCCTGGAGCCCTCAGGGTAATGAGCAGTTCTTC CAWSPQGNEQFF
TRBJ1-2 TRBV5-4 NA NA TGTGCCAGCAGCCCCGACAGAAACTATGGCTACACCTTC CASSPDRNYGYTF
TRBJ2-1 TRBV6-5 NA NA TGTGCCAGCAGGCAGCTCGGAGTGGGTGAGCAGTTCTTC CASRQLGVGEQFF
TRBJ2-7 TRBV4-1 TRBD2 NA TGCGCCAGCAGCCGTCCGGGGGGAAGGGAATCCTACGAGCAGTACTTC CASSRPGGRESYEQYF
TRBJ2-2 TRBV7-2 TRBD1 NA TGTGCCACCCTCCAGGGGGCCGGAACCGGGGAGCTGTTTTTT CATLQGAGTGELFF
TRBJ2-3 TRBV4-1 TRBD2 once TGCGCCAGCAGCCTCTCACAACTAGCGGGGGCCGGAGATACGCAGTATTTT CASSLSQLAGAGDTQYF
TRBJ2-7 TRBV9 TRBD1 few TGTGCCAGCAGCCCGGGACAGTTCTACGAGCAGTACTTC CASSPGQFYEQYF
TRBJ2-3 TRBV6-1 TRBD2 NA TGTGCCAGCAGTCTTGGCGGGAGCCGCACAGATACGCAGTATTTT CASSLGGSRTDTQYF
TRBJ2-5 TRBV12-5 NA NA TGTGCTAGTGGTTCCTCTCTTCAAGAGACCCAGTACTTC CASGSSLQETQYF
TRBJ1-6 TRBV15 TRBD1 NA TGTGCCACCAGCCCGACAGGGTATAATTCACCCCTCCACTTT CATSPTGYNSPLHF
TRBJ2-1 TRBV18 TRBD2 NA TGTGCCAGCTCTCCCAGGACTAGCGGGAACAATGAGCAGTTCTTC CASSPRTSGNNEQFF
TRBJ2-3 TRBV7-6 TRBD1 NA TGTGCCAGCAGCTGGGGACAGGGGTTCACAGATACGCAGTATTTT CASSWGQGFTDTQYF
TRBJ1-2 TRBV10-3 NA NA TGTGCCATCAGTGAGGCAGGACGGGAAGGCTACACCTTC CAISEAGREGYTF